A selection of T cell receptor beta chains follows, all from one sample in a study of blood T cell repertoires in COVID-19. Sequencing was performed with immunoSEQ multiplex PCR; in TCRdb, only in-frame clones are kept and a portion is missing. The profile covers around 180,000 clones, with approximately 86% appearing a single time and 6.9% taken by the ten largest. The sample comprised peripheral blood. The receptors originated from an older man with COVID-19, enrolled during active disease. The CDR3 runs from the conserved cysteine through the conserved F or W. The order of the fields is D gene, J gene, V gene, clone size, CDR3 DNA, CDR3 protein. A D gene is named only where the DNA matches it firmly. Expanded clones get a size class; other rows say once, few or many, or leave the size out.

.,TRBJ1-3,TRBV7-2,.,TGTGCCAGCAGCTTCGCTGGAAACACCATATATTTT,CASSFAGNTIYF
.,TRBJ1-1,TRBV6-1,.,TGTGCCAGCAGTGATGGAACAGCTCAGGGCACTGAAGCTTTCTTT,CASSDGTAQGTEAFF
TRBD1,TRBJ2-2,TRBV6-5,.,TGTGCCAGCAGTCCCGGGACAGGGATTCCCGGGGAGCTGTTTTTT,CASSPGTGIPGELFF
TRBD2,TRBJ2-1,TRBV4-1,.,TGCGCCAGCAGCCAAGTGATCGGGGGGGCACATGAGCAGTTCTTC,CASSQVIGGAHEQFF
TRBD1,TRBJ1-6,TRBV4-3,.,TGCGCCAGCAGCCAATCCGCGGGCAGGGGGCTTCTTTCACCCCTCCACTTT,CASSQSAGRGLLSPLHF
TRBD1,TRBJ1-1,TRBV7-3,.,TGTGCCAGCAGACGGACAGGGGGGTACACTGAAGCTTTCTTT,CASRRTGGYTEAFF
TRBD1,TRBJ2-3,TRBV28,once,TGTGCCAGCAGTCTATTAAGACAGGGCGATACGCAGTATTTT,CASSLLRQGDTQYF
.,TRBJ2-5,TRBV18,.,TGTGCCAGCTCACCCATACAGGGCTCCGGGGAGACCCAGTACTTC,CASSPIQGSGETQYF
.,TRBJ2-5,TRBV7-9,.,TGTGCCAGCAGCTTAGGTGGAGGGCGGGAGACCCAGTACTTC,CASSLGGGRETQYF
.,TRBJ1-5,TRBV19,.,TGTGCCAGTATAGCCCAGATTTCTAATAGCAATCAGCCCCAGCATTTT,CASIAQISNSNQPQHF
.,TRBJ1-5,TRBV7-2,.,TGTGCCAGCAGCTTAGAGGGGGGGGTTAATCAGCCCCAGCATTTT,CASSLEGGVNQPQHF
TRBD2,TRBJ2-2,TRBV12-5,.,TGTGCTAGTGGTTTAGGGACTAGCTCCACCGGGGAGCTGTTTTTT,CASGLGTSSTGELFF
.,TRBJ1-2,TRBV9,once,TGTGCCAGCAGCCCCCGTGTGGAGGGATCGATATATGGCTACACCTTC,CASSPRVEGSIYGYTF
.,TRBJ1-6,TRBV19,few,TGTGCCAGTAGTACGACACCCTTGGGCTTCTCCTATAATTCACCCCTCCACTTT,CASSTTPLGFSYNSPLHF
.,TRBJ2-5,TRBV5-1,once,TGCGCCAGCAGCTCGGGACAGTCTGGAGGGGAGACCCAGTACTTC,CASSSGQSGGETQYF
TRBD2,TRBJ2-7,TRBV5-1,.,TGCGCCAGCAGCTTGGGGGGCGGGGGGGCCTACGAGCAGTACTTC,CASSLGGGGAYEQYF